A single sample is the source of the 29 T cell receptor beta chains below, sequenced in a study of shared clonotypes between healthy human individuals. Clones were sequenced by immunoSEQ multiplex PCR, and TCRdb holds only the in-frame ones, with some missing. Of roughly 2.2 million clones listed, 90% to 95% are singletons. Sequencing input: naive CD4+ T cells from PBMCs. As to subset: CD45RA+ positively selected. These receptors originate from a man aged 18-30 years in good health. Some clones in this sample may be carry-over from other donors' samples.

Of note for this clone: This CDR3 is also generated by other DNA sequences in the sample. The CDR3 region is CATSRVSGGNQPQHF. CDR3 nucleotide sequence: TGTGCCACCAGCAGAGTATCAGGGGGGAATCAGCCCCAGCATTTT. V usage is TRBV15 and J usage is TRBJ1-5; TRBD1 aligns across 7 bases. Germline V gene sequence: CDR1 LNHNV, CDR2 YYDKDF (reference sequence). V was pared by 1 base and J by 4 bases, with 4 bases of the junction left unmatched. The CDR3 is 15 residues long.

The chain employs TRBV10-1 and TRBJ2-5; D not resolved. The germline gives CDR1 WNHNN, CDR2 SYGVQD (reference sequence). The CDR3 consists of 12 residues. Between the trimmed V and J ends, which lost 5 bases and 5 bases, there was a span of 9 bases. This CDR3 reads CASSSGRETQYF. DNA of the CDR3: TGCGCCAGCAGTTCCGGCAGGGAGACCCAGTACTTC.

This sequence joins TRBV19 and TRBJ2-2; 11 bases align to TRBD2. The V and J ends lost 3 bases and 6 bases, in that order; junction bases with no gene match: 3. CDR1 and CDR2 from the germline V gene are LNHDA and SQIVND (reference sequence). The CDR3 spans 15 residues. CDR3 DNA sequence: TGTGCCAGTAGTATCGCACTAGCGGGAGCCGGGGAGCTGTTTTTT. Amino acid sequence: CASSIALAGAGELFF.

The chain combines TRBV6-4 with TRBJ1-2; TRBD1 matches 8 bases. V gave up 6 bases and J gave up 5 bases; unmatched junction bases: 5. Germline assignment: CDR1 MRHNA and CDR2 SNTAGT. The CDR3 runs 13 residues. CDR3 amino acids: CASSRDRGYGYTF. The CDR3 DNA sequence: TGTGCCAGCAGCCGAGACAGGGGATATGGCTACACCTTC.

The chain links TRBV5-1 to TRBJ2-1; perhaps D is TRBD1 or TRBD2 (5 bases each). CDR1 is SGHRS and CDR2 is YFSETQ in the germline V gene. CDR3 length equals 12 residues. The V gene lost 1 base and the J gene lost 8 bases, with 7 bases spanning the gap. The CDR3 loop reads CASSLPGHEQFF. The CDR3 DNA sequence: TGCGCCAGCAGCTTGCCGGGGCATGAGCAGTTCTTC.

This chain connects TRBV11-2 to TRBJ1-5; D unclear. CDR1 and CDR2 from the germline V gene are SGHAT and FQNNGV. The V gene lost 8 bases and the J gene lost 7 bases, with 18 bases spanning the gap. The CDR3 runs 14 residues. Written as DNA, the CDR3 is TGTGCCAGCTCCGCGTCCGTACAAGGGCAGCCCCAGCATTTT. This encodes CASSASVQGQPQHF.

This chain joins TRBV21-1 and TRBJ2-5; the table's D call of TRBD2 was not tested on the DNA. TRBV21-1 is a pseudogene. The CDR3 sequence is 15 residues long. The CDR3 DNA follows: TGTGCCGGCGACCGGGGACTACCCCCGAAAGAGACCCAGTACTTC. Encoded protein: CAGDRGLPPKETQYF.

The rearrangement joins TRBV11-2 to TRBJ2-1; 9 positions match TRBD2. The CDR3 consists of 17 residues. Germline V CDR1 and CDR2: SGHAT, FQNNGV. V dropped 5 bases and J dropped 6; count of bases not matched to a gene: 14. This CDR3 reads CASSPGGGGRVGNEQFF. The DNA for the CDR3 is TGTGCCAGCAGCCCAGGGGGAGGCGGGAGGGTAGGCAATGAGCAGTTCTTC.

The chain has TRBV11-3 and TRBJ2-3, with D perhaps TRBD1 or TRBD2 (5 bases each). Looked up from germline, CDR1 is SGHNT and CDR2 is YENEEA. CDR3 length: 18 residues. V dropped 0 bases and J dropped 0 bases, with 16 bases sitting between them. Written as DNA, the CDR3 is TGTGCCAGCAGCTTAGAGTTTTGGGGGACCGGTAGCACAGATACGCAGTATTTT. Its translation is CASSLEFWGTGSTDTQYF.

The V and J genes are TRBV12-5 and TRBJ1-2; a weak D match, TRBD1 (6 bases). This CDR3 is built from 13 residues. CDR1 is LGHNT and CDR2 is FRNRAP in the germline V gene. V lost 1 base to trimming and J lost 7 bases, with 10 bases between them. CDR3 loop: CASGLDPRGGYTF. Here the CDR3 DNA reads TGTGCTAGTGGTTTGGACCCCAGGGGTGGCTACACCTTC.

With regard to this clone: The sample contains more than one DNA sequence encoding this CDR3. The chain joins TRBV5-1 to TRBJ2-7; D call uncertain. V lost 2 bases, J lost 4 bases, and 7 bases lay in between. This CDR3 contains 12 residues. The germline V gene encodes CDR1 SGHRS and CDR2 YFSETQ. CDR3 sequence (DNA): TGCGCCAGCAGCTTCAATCTTTACGAGCAGTACTTC. Its protein is CASSFNLYEQYF.

CDR3: CASSLGEFSTDTQYF. The CDR3 DNA reads TGTGCCAGCAGCTTAGGAGAGTTTTCCACAGATACGCAGTATTTT. The gene calls are TRBV7-9 and TRBJ2-3, with D unclear. This CDR3 comprises 15 residues. Germline CDR1 SEHNR, CDR2 FQNEAQ (reference sequence). V was shortened by 1 base and J by 2 bases, with 10 bases between the two germline ends. Full variable domain (rest looked up from reference TRBV7-9 and TRBJ2-3): DTGVSQNPRHKITKRGQNVTFRCDPISEHNRLYWYRQTLGQGPEFLTYFQNEAQLEKSRLLSDRFSAERPKGSFSTLEIQRTEQGDSAMYLCASSLGEFSTDTQYFGPGTRLTVL.

The chain links TRBV5-1 to TRBJ2-4; no reliable D call. Germline CDR1 reads SGHRS; CDR2 reads YFSETQ. This CDR3 has 15 amino acids. V lost 1 base and J 3 bases, leaving 11 bases between the germline ends. The DNA for the CDR3 is TGCGCCAGCAGCTTGAACACCGGTGGCAAAAACATTCAGTACTTC. This translates into CASSLNTGGKNIQYF. The whole variable domain, filled in from reference TRBV5-1 and TRBJ2-4, reads KAGVTQTPRYLIKTRGQQVTLSCSPISGHRSVSWYQQTPGQGLQFLFEYFSETQRNKGNFPGRFSGRQFSNSRSEMNVSTLELGDSALYLCASSLNTGGKNIQYFGAGTRLSVL.

This clone was detected once. The chain links TRBV28 to TRBJ2-3; D remains unclear. The length of the CDR3 is 16 residues. Looked up from germline, CDR1 is MDHEN and CDR2 is SYDVKM. V shed 6 bases and J shed 2 bases, with 18 bases lying between them. This CDR3 is CASSSLRWRTTDTQYF. Here the CDR3 DNA reads TGTGCCAGCAGCTCCCTCCGCTGGCGGACCACAGATACGCAGTATTTT.

V usage is TRBV11-2 and J usage is TRBJ1-5; D uncertain. Trimming left V 5 bases short and J 4 bases short, with 12 bases between. CDR1 is SGHAT and CDR2 is FQNNGV in the germline V gene. This CDR3 comprises 14 residues. The CDR3 here is CASSILPENQPQHF. CDR3 nucleotides: TGTGCCAGCAGCATCCTGCCAGAGAATCAGCCCCAGCATTTT.

Concerning this clone itself: This specimen includes other DNA sequences encoding the same CDR3. The V call is TRBV5-1, the J call TRBJ2-1; D is ambiguous. The length of the CDR3 is 13 residues. V was shortened by 1 base and J by 4 bases, with 6 bases between the two germline ends. Germline CDR1 is SGHRS and CDR2 is YFSETQ. CDR3 DNA sequence: TGCGCCAGCAGCTTGACCGGGTACAATGAGCAGTTCTTC. As protein: CASSLTGYNEQFF.

V gene TRBV11-2 combines with J gene TRBJ1-3; D call uncertain. From germline, CDR1 is SGHAT and CDR2 FQNNGV. The CDR3 contains 14 residues. V was trimmed by 1 base and J by 0 bases, leaving 4 bases between them. DNA for the CDR3: TGTGCCAGCAGCTTAGGAATCTCTGGAAACACCATATATTTT. Its translation: CASSLGISGNTIYF. The full variable domain, its missing parts supplied by reference TRBV11-2 and TRBJ1-3, is EAGVAQSPRYKIIEKRQSVAFWCNPISGHATLYWYQQILGQGPKLLIQFQNNGVVDDSQLPKDRFSAERLKGVDSTLKIQPAKLEDSAVYLCASSLGISGNTIYFGEGSWLTVV.

The V gene is TRBV7-2, the J gene TRBJ2-1; maybe TRBD2 (6 bases). V was trimmed by 6 bases and J by 7 bases, leaving 10 bases between them. The CDR3 consists of 12 residues. Germline V gene sequence: CDR1 SGHTA, CDR2 FQGNSA. The CDR3: CASRGRFNEQFF. CDR3 coding DNA: TGTGCCAGCAGGGGGAGGTTTAATGAGCAGTTCTTC. The variable domain in full, with the rest retrieved from reference TRBV7-2 and TRBJ2-1, is GAGVSQSPSNKVTEKGKDVELRCDPISGHTALYWYRQSLGQGLEFLIYFQGNSAPDKSGLPSDRFSAERTGGSVSTLTIQRTQQEDSAVYLCASRGRFNEQFFGPGTRLTVL.

The chain carries TRBV11-2 and TRBJ1-3; D not resolved. Germline V lookup: CDR1 SGHAT, CDR2 FQNNGV. The CDR3 runs 14 residues. The V end was cut by 4 bases, the J end by 4 bases, with 11 bases between. In nucleotides, the CDR3 is TGTGCCAGCAGCTCTGCACCGCGGGGAAACACCATATATTTT. As protein: CASSSAPRGNTIYF.

The rearrangement joins TRBV11-3 to TRBJ1-1, with 7 bases fitting TRBD1. The germline V gene has CDR1 SGHNT and CDR2 YENEEA. The CDR3 runs 13 residues. J was trimmed by 7 bases and V by 4 bases; bases with no gene match: 6. DNA of the CDR3: TGTGCCAGCAGCTCGGGACAGTTACATGAAGCTTTCTTT. Translation: CASSSGQLHEAFF.

For the CDR3, the DNA is TGCAGCGTTGCGGGGGCCGGTAGGGAGCAGTACTTC. This codes for CSVAGAGREQYF. The chain uses TRBV29-1 and TRBJ2-7; D tentatively reads TRBD1 or TRBD2 (6 bases each). Germline V gene sequence: CDR1 SQVTM, CDR2 ANQGSEA. Trimming took off 4 bases at V and 7 bases at J, with 14 bases between the two ends. The CDR3 sequence is 12 residues long.

The CDR3 sequence: CASTRGARRIVGELFF. The CDR3 nucleotides read TGTGCCAGCACTCGTGGGGCTCGGCGGATTGTCGGGGAGCTGTTTTTT. The chain links TRBV28 to TRBJ2-2, with D perhaps TRBD1 (5 bases). The germline V gene has CDR1 MDHEN and CDR2 SYDVKM. The CDR3 is made up of 16 amino acids. V was cut by 7 bases and J by 7 bases, with 22 bases left in between.

This clone has just one count. This chain uses TRBV18 with TRBJ1-5; the D is unclear. The CDR3 is 14 residues long. CDR1 is KGHSH and CDR2 is LQKENI in the germline V gene. The V gene lost 3 bases and the J gene lost 11 bases, with 17 bases spanning the gap. CDR3 sequence (DNA): TGTGCCAGCTCACCGGGAGGAGATCAATCAGCCCAGCATTTT. Translating it yields CASSPGGDQSAQHF.

The chain links TRBV29-1 to TRBJ2-7; TRBD1 aligns across 9 bases. Germline CDR1 and CDR2: SQVTM and ANQGSEA. Losses at the gene ends were 7 bases for V and 3 bases for J; bases not matched to a gene: 19. CDR3 length: 17 amino acids. CDR3 amino acids: CSEVGGGSGTGRYEQYF. CDR3 in DNA: TGCAGCGAAGTTGGTGGGGGCTCCGGGACAGGGCGCTACGAGCAGTACTTC.

The gene calls are TRBV28 and TRBJ1-3, with TRBD1 identical over 7 bases. V shed 6 bases and J 4 bases; nucleotides not matched to a gene: 12. This CDR3 is built from 16 residues. Germline V lookup: CDR1 MDHEN, CDR2 SYDVKM. CDR3 DNA sequence: TGTGCCAGCAGCTCCCTGACAGGGAACTGGGGAAACACCATATATTTT. Its translation: CASSSLTGNWGNTIYF.

This sequence joins TRBV5-6 and TRBJ1-1; TRBD1 matches 8 bases. The CDR3 has 16 residues. Looked up from germline, CDR1 is SGHDT and CDR2 is YYEEEE. V gave up 4 bases and J gave up 0 bases; unmatched junction bases: 8. CDR3 in amino acids: CASSPGTGIMNTEAFF. In DNA, the CDR3 is TGTGCCAGCAGCCCCGGGACAGGAATTATGAACACTGAAGCTTTCTTT.

The rearrangement joins TRBV5-4 to TRBJ2-3; D call uncertain. The V and J ends lost 0 bases and 6 bases respectively, with 17 bases between them. CDR3 length: 16 residues. Germline V lookup: CDR1 SGHNT, CDR2 YYREEE (reference sequence). This chain's CDR3 is CASSLEGSSTEDTQYF. The CDR3 DNA follows: TGTGCCAGCAGCTTGGAGGGTAGCTCCACAGAGGATACGCAGTATTTT.

The chain combines TRBV11-2 with TRBJ1-5; D may be TRBD1 (5 bases). The CDR3 has 16 amino acids. From germline, CDR1 is SGHAT and CDR2 FQNNGV. The V end was cut by 0 bases, the J end by 3 bases, with 12 bases between. The CDR3 loop is CASSLERQFYNQPQHF. For the CDR3, the DNA is TGTGCCAGCAGCTTAGAGCGACAGTTTTACAATCAGCCCCAGCATTTT.

This chain connects TRBV10-2 to TRBJ2-5; 7 positions agree with TRBD1. Per germline, CDR1 WSHSY and CDR2 SAAADI. The CDR3 contains 16 residues. Trimming removed 7 bases from V and 5 bases from J; junction bases left unmatched: 16. The chain's CDR3 is CASNSDRTSLRETQYF. The CDR3 region has the DNA TGCGCCAGCAACTCGGACAGGACCTCCCTACGGGAGACCCAGTACTTC.